The 20 T cell receptor beta chains listed next were all sequenced from one sample in a study of control samples from healthy donors and cancer patients. The data were produced by immunoSEQ multiplex PCR, yet TCRdb's version contains in-frame clones alone and is incomplete. The sample consists of 98,000 or so clones, around three quarters of them appearing once. Sequenced material: blood. The source of these receptors is a woman younger than 45 in good health.

The chain is built from TRBV3-1 (or the pseudogene TRBV3-2) and TRBJ2-1; 9 bases line up with TRBD1. V lost 2 bases, J lost 4 bases, and 3 bases stayed unmatched. CDR3 length equals 15 residues. The germline gives CDR1 LGHDT, CDR2 YNNKEL (reference sequence). The CDR3 coding sequence is TGTGCCAGCAGCCAATGGACAGGGGTTTACAATGAGCAGTTCTTC. Translation gives CASSQWTGVYNEQFF.

The CDR3 loop reads CASSDQGSEQFF. CDR3 DNA sequence: TGTGCCAGCAGTGACCAAGGTTCGGAGCAGTTCTTC. This chain joins TRBV6-1 and TRBJ2-1; D is uncertain. With 3 bases removed from V and 10 bases from J, the gap between germline ends came to 10 bases. The CDR3 consists of 12 residues. Germline assignment: CDR1 MNHNS and CDR2 SASEGT.

The CDR3 spells CASSLQVGTGELFF. DNA for the CDR3: TGTGCCAGCAGCTTACAGGTCGGGACCGGGGAGCTGTTTTTT. The V call is TRBV7-3, the J call TRBJ2-2; D is unclear. Germline-derived CDR1 and CDR2 are SGHTA and FQGTGA. Trimming took off 2 bases at V and 5 bases at J, with 9 bases between the two ends. The length of the CDR3 is 14 residues.

The chain is built from TRBV10-2 and TRBJ2-1; 9 positions agree with TRBD2. This CDR3 is 17 amino acids long. Germline V gives CDR1 WSHSY, CDR2 SAAADI. V trimming: 3 bases; J trimming: 6 bases; junction bases outside the gene matches: 12. The CDR3 bases are TGCGCCAGCAGTGACCGCAAGGGACAGCGGGGGGCCAATGAGCAGTTCTTC. Residues: CASSDRKGQRGANEQFF.

This clone was counted between two and nine times. The same CDR3 also results from other DNA sequences found in this sample. V usage is TRBV2 and J usage is TRBJ1-5; D gene ambiguous. The CDR3 length is 13 residues. Germline CDR1 SNHLY, CDR2 FYNNEI. The V gene lost 8 bases and the J gene lost 3 bases, with 11 bases spanning the gap. The CDR3 protein is CASRGRSNQPQHF. CDR3 DNA: TGTGCCAGCCGTGGACGGTCCAATCAGCCCCAGCATTTT. Together with reference TRBV2 and TRBJ1-5, the CDR3 gives the full variable domain: EPEVTQTPSHQVTQMGQEVILRCVPISNHLYFYWYRQILGQKVEFLVSFYNNEISEKSEIFDDQFSVERPDGSNFTLKIRSTKLEDSAMYFCASRGRSNQPQHFGDGTRLSIL.

This clone was recorded once. The genes are TRBV6-5 and TRBJ1-2; D gene uncertain. V was clipped by 6 bases and J by 2 bases, with 13 bases between them. The CDR3 has 14 residues. Per germline, CDR1 MNHEY and CDR2 SVGAGI. The CDR3 loop is CASRNLQPNYGYTF. The CDR3 DNA reads as TGTGCCAGCAGGAACTTACAGCCGAACTATGGCTACACCTTC.

The chain uses TRBV30 and TRBJ2-1; no clear D. This CDR3 has 11 residues. Deletions cut 1 base from V and 7 bases from J, with 5 bases between. Germline lookup yields CDR1 GTSNPN and CDR2 SVGIG (reference sequence). The CDR3 nucleotides are TGTGCCTGGAGTGCGAGTAATGAGCAGTTCTTC. Translated: CAWSASNEQFF. Drawing the rest from reference TRBV30 and TRBJ2-1, the complete variable domain is SQTIHQWPATLVQPVGSPLSLECTVEGTSNPNLYWYRQAAGRGLQLLFYSVGIGQISSEVPQNLSASRPQDRQFILSSKKLLLSDSGFYLCAWSASNEQFFGPGTRLTVL.

The chain uses TRBV3-1 (or the pseudogene TRBV3-2) and TRBJ2-7; 14 positions agree with TRBD2. Germline V gives CDR1 LGHDT, CDR2 YNNKEL (reference sequence). J lost 2 bases, V lost 8 bases, and 14 bases had no gene match. CDR3 length equals 18 residues. This CDR3 reads CASPSSGTSGGRTYEQYF. CDR3 nucleotides: TGTGCCAGCCCCTCCTCCGGGACTAGCGGGGGCCGTACCTACGAGCAGTACTTC.

The chain carries TRBV5-6 and TRBJ1-2, with D possibly TRBD1 on 5 matching bases. Between the trimmed V and J ends, which lost 3 bases and 4 bases, there was a span of 13 bases. Germline CDR1 is SGHDT and CDR2 is YYEEEE. The CDR3 is made up of 14 amino acids. The CDR3 loop is CASSSGLGAYGYTF. The CDR3 DNA follows: TGTGCCAGCAGCTCGGGACTAGGCGCCTATGGCTACACCTTC.

The chain combines TRBV4-2 with TRBJ2-3; D might be TRBD1 or TRBD2, each matching 5 bases. CDR3 length equals 16 residues. Germline values: CDR1 LGHNA, CDR2 YNFKEQ. V lost 0 bases and J lost 0, with 10 bases in between. This CDR3 reads CASSQEGTLSTDTQYF. The CDR3 nucleotides read TGTGCCAGCAGCCAAGAGGGGACCTTAAGCACAGATACGCAGTATTTT.

This chain links TRBV11-2 with TRBJ1-3, with a possible D match to TRBD1 (5 bases). This CDR3 contains 15 residues. Between the trimmed V and J ends, which lost 3 bases and 0 bases, there was a span of 9 bases. The germline CDR1 and CDR2 sequences are SGHAT and FQNNGV. The chain's CDR3 is CASSLRGNSGNTIYF. The CDR3 DNA reads as TGTGCCAGCAGCTTGAGGGGAAACTCTGGAAACACCATATATTTT.

The rearrangement joins TRBV10-3 to TRBJ1-4, with D hard to call. The CDR3 length is 13 residues. Germline CDR1 ENHRY, CDR2 SYGVKD. Between the trimmed V and J ends, which lost 6 bases and 3 bases, there was a span of 8 bases. CDR3 protein: CAIRGGSNEKLFF. The CDR3 DNA is TGTGCCATCAGAGGAGGGTCTAATGAAAAACTGTTTTTT.

The rearrangement joins TRBV29-1 to TRBJ1-1; D is undetermined. Trimming removed 1 base from V and 5 bases from J, with 14 bases in between. Germline CDR1 is SQVTM and CDR2 is ANQGSEA. This CDR3 comprises 14 residues. The CDR3 DNA follows: TGCAGCGTTGAAGCGCCCATATTGGGAACTGAAGCTTTCTTT. Protein: CSVEAPILGTEAFF. Full variable domain (outside the CDR3, taken from reference TRBV29-1 and TRBJ1-1): SAVISQKPSRDICQRGTSLTIQCQVDSQVTMMFWYRQQPGQSLTLIATANQGSEATYESGFVIDKFPISRPNLTFSTLTVSNMSPEDSSIYLCSVEAPILGTEAFFGQGTRLTVV.

This chain links TRBV6-1 with TRBJ1-1; tentatively, D is TRBD1 (6 bases). Trimming removed 2 bases at V and 10 bases at J, with 14 bases between. The CDR3 extends over 13 amino acids. Germline CDR1 and CDR2: MNHNS and SASEGT. CDR3 residues: CASSETGTTVAFF. CDR3 nucleotides: TGTGCCAGCAGTGAAACTGGGACAACGGTAGCTTTCTTT.

The chain is built from TRBV5-1 and TRBJ2-1, with D hard to call. Per the germline V gene, CDR1 is SGHRS and CDR2 is YFSETQ. The CDR3 totals 12 residues. Between the trimmed V and J ends, which lost 0 bases and 8 bases, there was a span of 6 bases. This chain's CDR3 is CASSLEGHEQFF. The CDR3 DNA reads as TGCGCCAGCAGCTTGGAGGGTCATGAGCAGTTCTTC.

The rearrangement joins TRBV4-2 to TRBJ1-4; D gene ambiguous. Germline V gene data show CDR1 as LGHNA and CDR2 as YNFKEQ. V was pared by 0 bases and J by 3 bases, with 8 bases between. The CDR3 has 15 amino acids. CDR3 sequence (DNA): TGTGCCAGCAGCCAAGAACGGCGGCCTAATGAAAAACTGTTTTTT. Encoded protein: CASSQERRPNEKLFF.

This clone showed up just once. The chain recombines TRBV11-3 with TRBJ1-2; the D gene is possibly TRBD1 (6 bases). The CDR3 spans 12 residues. Per the germline V gene, CDR1 is SGHNT and CDR2 is YENEEA. V was shortened by 5 bases and J by 5 bases, with 9 bases between the two germline ends. The CDR3 nucleotides are TGTGCCAGCAGCCAAGGGGGATATGGCTACACCTTC. Translating gives CASSQGGYGYTF. Looking up the rest from reference TRBV11-3 and TRBJ1-2 gives the full variable domain: EAGVVQSPRYKIIEKKQPVAFWCNPISGHNTLYWYLQNLGQGPELLIRYENEEAVDDSQLPKDRFSAERLKGVDSTLKIQPAELGDSAVYLCASSQGGYGYTFGSGTRLTVV.

This clone was found a few times. The gene calls are TRBV15 and TRBJ2-5; D unclear. CDR1 LNHNV and CDR2 YYDKDF come from the germline V gene (reference sequence). V shed 0 bases and J shed 5 bases, with 16 bases lying between them. This CDR3 contains 16 residues. CDR3 nucleotides: TGTGCCACCAGCAGAGATAACGGCTTAGTAGGCGAGACCCAGTACTTC. This encodes CATSRDNGLVGETQYF.

The rearrangement uses TRBV2 and TRBJ2-5, with TRBD2 identical over 14 bases. In germline, CDR1 is SNHLY, CDR2 FYNNEI. After removal of 6 bases from V and 5 bases from J, the junction contained 5 bases not matched to a gene. The CDR3 contains 15 residues. The DNA for the CDR3 is TGTGCCAGCAGGGGGACTAGCGGGGGCGGGGAGACCCAGTACTTC. Translating it yields CASRGTSGGGETQYF.

The J gene is TRBJ2-5, the V gene TRBV29-1; 9 bases agree with TRBD1. V was clipped by 6 bases and J by 5 bases; unmatched bases: 10. The germline CDR1 and CDR2 sequences are SQVTM and ANQGSEA. The CDR3 is 14 amino acids. In nucleotides, the CDR3 is TGCAGCGTCGCCCCGGGACAGGGTTGGGAGACCCAGTACTTC. It translates to CSVAPGQGWETQYF.